This T cell receptor (beta chain) derives from a study of T cell responses to AZD1222 COVID-19 vaccine. Comments on this clone: Its antigen is currently unknown.

Findings of the study overall: Increases in Spike-specific TCR breadth and depth were seen after two AZD1222 doses. Clonal diversity may have been underestimated, and the donors were mostly white British, with more females than males. Sampling that yielded the repertoires occurred only after the peak T cell response. Spike-spanning, vaccine-associated CD4 TCRs were dominant at 160-218 and 743-854.

CDR1 MNHEY and CDR2 SVGAGI come from the germline V gene. Trimming stripped 2 bases from V and 2 bases from J, with 7 bases between. The CDR3 runs to 14 residues. Repertoires were generated with immunoSEQ multiplex PCR, while TCRdb's copy carries only in-frame clones and drops some. The repertoire holds tens of thousands of clones, 85% to 95% seen once, with less than 5.5% in the top ten. This TCR came from an adult in good health. The sample here was peripheral blood, taken on day 0 of MenACWY control vaccination. This chain links TRBV6-5 with TRBJ1-3; no definite D call. CDR3 residues: CASSYNPAGNTIYF. As DNA, the CDR3 is TGTGCCAGCAGTTACAACCCCGCTGGAAACACCATATATTTT.